The clone carrying this T cell receptor (beta chain) occurred many times. Its antigen is unknown. The time point: patch test 2, 6 weeks after DPC sensitization. Described treatment: therapeutic diphenylcyclopropenone sensitization with weekly scalp DPC. These data are taken from a study of human T cells and chemical hapten exposure. For the study at large: Patients having alopecia areata, totalis or universalis were mostly female.

Per the original data handling: A per-sample median of roughly 96,000 TCRs was observed, with a range of about 20,000 to 690,600. TCRdb passed the RACE reads through MiXCR, listing each CDR3 protein once. The V and J calls and clone size come from TCRdb's table, not from the authors' own analysis. This sample has tens of thousands of distinct CDR3 sequences, with about 8.5% found just once. Germline CDR1 is SGHDT and CDR2 is YYEEEE. The CDR3 is 14 residues long. Trimming removed 4 bases at V and 0 bases at J, with 7 bases between. General study results and limits: TCRs at high frequency, those above 1 in 1000, did not change with DPC sensitization. Versus controls, expanded TCRs had significantly more large CDR3 similarity clusters.

The sequenced sample was whole blood, obtained in connection with sensitization to the hapten diphenylcyclopropenone (DPC). The TCR sequence derives from a woman aged 45-59 years with alopecia areata. Some clones in this sample may be carry-over from other donors' samples. This chain uses TRBV5-6 with TRBJ1-4; D is unresolved. CDR3 coding DNA: TGTGCCAGCAGCCCAGTGGCAACTAATGAAAAACTGTTTTTT. It yields the protein CASSPVATNEKLFF.